This T cell receptor (beta chain) derives from a study of neoadjuvant anti-PD-1 for oral cavity cancer. Whole-study context: Most patients had three to four biweekly doses of 3 mg/kg nivolumab before resection.

Study-wide results and limits: With a few patients per group, TCR findings need larger cohorts.

Profiled with immunoSEQ multiplex PCR; TCRdb holds only in-frame clones, not every one. This table holds about 6,900 clones, 74% found once. Concerning this clone: What it recognizes is unknown.

Trimming pared 3 bases from V and 1 base from J, leaving 6 bases between. The CDR3 runs 14 residues. Germline V lookup: CDR1 SGHVS, CDR2 FNYEAQ. The starting material was PBMCs, obtained before nivolumab (anti-PD-1) treatment. The clonotype was recovered from a person aged 35-79 years with oral cavity squamous cell carcinoma. This sequence joins TRBV7-6 and TRBJ2-2; D remains unclear. The CDR3 loop reads CASSFAGNTGELFF. The CDR3 DNA sequence: TGTGCCAGCAGCTTCGCAGGGAACACCGGGGAGCTGTTTTTT. Variable domain in full (rest from reference TRBV7-6 and TRBJ2-2): GAGVSQSPRYKVTKRGQDVALRCDPISGHVSLYWYRQALGQGPEFLTYFNYEAQQDKSGLPNDRFSAERPEGSISTLTIQRTEQRDSAMYRCASSFAGNTGELFFGEGSRLTVL.